This is a list of T cell receptor beta chains from one sample in a study of regulatory T cells in long-lasting Graves disease. TCRdb reprocessed the multiplex PCR reads with MiXCR, giving one entry per CDR3 protein. Here the sample spans hundreds of thousands of distinct CDR3 sequences, over 14% being singletons. The same sample was also used in a study of T cells in Graves' hyperthyroidism and ophthalmopathy.

Sequenced material: peripheral blood mononuclear cells (PBMCs), taken at new diagnosis, from a patient treated with antithyroid drugs. The source is a woman aged 40-49 years with Graves disease. CDR3s leave out the opening cysteine and the closing phenylalanine or tryptophan. A row's size may be missing; if present it is once, few, many or a size class.

clone size	V gene	J gene	CDR3 protein
few	TRBV20-1	TRBJ2-1	SARDTREVYNEQF
many	TRBV11-3	TRBJ2-7	ASSSPNAYEQY
-	TRBV30	TRBJ2-1	AWSVDSGIYNEQF
few	TRBV5-1	TRBJ2-3	ASSSIAGADTQY
-	TRBV28	TRBJ2-2	ASSSPGQGKAGELF
many	TRBV28	TRBJ1-1	ASSPVGSTEAF
many	TRBV20-1	TRBJ2-7	SASPSGSGEQY
few	TRBV7-3	TRBJ2-3	ASSFEAADTQY
many	TRBV28	TRBJ2-5	ASSPWAAAGAQY
-	TRBV9	TRBJ2-5	ASSATGGGPGETQY
few	TRBV20-1	TRBJ2-3	SAIGGADTQY
many	TRBV20-1	TRBJ2-7	SASDSSEYEQY
-	TRBV18	TRBJ1-1	ASSKNRLGNTEAF
many	TRBV5-1	TRBJ1-2	ASSPRGSLSYGYT
many	TRBV2	TRBJ1-1	ASGGQGRTEAF
-	TRBV6-5	TRBJ1-2	ASSYGTGSPPGYT
few	TRBV7-3	TRBJ1-1	ASSLDPGGSTEAF
-	TRBV25-1	TRBJ2-2	ASGRGPSGRGRDTGELF
-	TRBV30	TRBJ2-2	AWGLQGLAVTGELF
many	TRBV11-2	TRBJ1-1	ASSLDRGSTEAF
many	TRBV13	TRBJ2-5	ASSLVSGETQY
many	TRBV2	TRBJ2-1	ASSSPAASSNEQF
-	TRBV20-1	TRBJ2-7	SASEARGRHEQY
-	TRBV27	TRBJ2-1	ASSLVRVGWDDNNEQF
-	TRBV5-1	TRBJ2-7	ASSILGEQY
many	TRBV18	TRBJ1-1	ASFPDSVRTEAF
many	TRBV6-2/TRBV6-3	TRBJ2-7	ASSSPLAGIPYEQY
many	TRBV7-2	TRBJ2-2	ASSQGAGAGELF
-	TRBV5-1	TRBJ2-7	ASSLEASGISEQY
many	TRBV12-3/TRBV12-4	TRBJ2-2	ASSDIAGGHTGELF
-	TRBV30	TRBJ1-2	AWRRGKGAGGYT
many	TRBV24-1	TRBJ2-5	ATASGRLQETQY
-	TRBV27	TRBJ2-1	ASSHGQGDV
-	TRBV20-1	TRBJ2-5	SASTPYRSQETQY
-	TRBV12-3/TRBV12-4	TRBJ2-7	ASSPRTSHIQEQY
few	TRBV19	TRBJ1-2	ASKSPGQGRYT
many	TRBV6-2/TRBV6-3	TRBJ2-7	ASSSSGLEGEQY
many	TRBV12-3/TRBV12-4	TRBJ2-7	ASTQGVGSYEQY
-	TRBV6-1	TRBJ2-7	ASRRLRPQGEQY
-	TRBV9	TRBJ2-7	ASSVGVYSYEQY
few	TRBV5-1	TRBJ2-6	ASSSRVEVLSGANVLT
many	TRBV2	TRBJ2-4	ASSVYRDRVARNIQY
-	TRBV7-9	TRBJ1-2	VSQFRGVDGYT
-	TRBV7-3	TRBJ2-1	ASNAGGGLLGNEQF
many	TRBV11-2	TRBJ2-1	ASSLAGDPYNEQF
few	TRBV27	TRBJ2-2	ASSPLPGETGELF
many	TRBV6-1	TRBJ2-7	ASTPAPGEQY
many	TRBV2	TRBJ2-1	ASSELVSSYNEQF
many	TRBV28	TRBJ1-2	ASNTRIGGGYT
many	TRBV11-3	TRBJ2-7	ASNFDGGGSYEQY
-	TRBV5-1	TRBJ1-1	ASSLAGAGGRTEAF
many	TRBV6-1	TRBJ2-3	ASRREGDTQY
many	TRBV7-9	TRBJ2-1	ASSLGLAGEEF